This passage covers 19 T cell receptor beta chains from one sample sequenced in a study of identical twins. TCRdb called the 5' RACE reads again in MiXCR, with one record for every CDR3 protein. Of about 240,000 distinct CDR3 sequences in the sample, about 12% are singletons; the top ten hold under 4.5%. These same data were also listed under a study on yellow fever vaccine responses in identical twins.

Source material: memory (CD45RO+) T cells sorted from blood. The receptors come from a woman aged 18-29 years in good health.

This clonotype occurred a few times. The chain carries TRBV7-9 and TRBJ1-2, with 10 bases lining up with TRBD1. Germline CDR1 SEHNR, CDR2 FQNEAQ (reference sequence). V lost 5 bases to trimming and J lost 7 bases; unmatched junction nucleotides: 16. The CDR3 has 17 amino acids. CDR3 coding DNA: TGTGCCAGCAGCCCAATGACAGGGGGCGCGATCGTTCGTGGCTACACCTTC. Translating it yields CASSPMTGGAIVRGYTF.

This clonotype has a count of ten or more. The V gene is TRBV28, the J gene TRBJ2-1; D perhaps matches TRBD2 (5 bases). The germline V gene encodes CDR1 MDHEN and CDR2 SYDVKM. This CDR3 comprises 14 residues. Trimming took 1 base from V and 9 from J, leaving 13 bases between them. CDR3 amino acids: CASSLSTPLGEQFF. The CDR3, as DNA: TGTGCCAGCAGTTTATCAACCCCACTAGGTGAGCAGTTCTTC.

This clonotype came up many times. V and J are TRBV5-8 and TRBJ1-1; D not certain. V gave up 6 bases and J gave up 5 bases, with 11 bases separating them. CDR3 length: 12 amino acids. Germline CDR1 SGHTS, CDR2 YDEGEE. As DNA, the CDR3 is TGTGCCAGCACATGGGAACGTACTGAAGCTTTCTTT. Translation: CASTWERTEAFF.

This clonotype occurred many times. The rearrangement links TRBV5-5 to TRBJ2-3, with 10 bases that match TRBD2. Germline lookup yields CDR1 SGHKS and CDR2 YYEKEE (reference sequence). After removal of 4 bases from V and 1 base from J, the junction contained 9 bases not matched to a gene. The CDR3 runs to 17 residues. The CDR3 sequence is CASSPITSGVGTDTQYF. The CDR3, as DNA: TGTGCCAGCAGCCCGATAACTAGCGGGGTGGGCACAGATACGCAGTATTTT.

This clonotype was observed many times. V gene TRBV12-3 or TRBV12-4 combines with J gene TRBJ1-4; D ambiguous. The V end lost 3 bases, the J end lost 4 bases, and 6 bases lay between the germline ends. The CDR3 totals 13 residues. CDR3 residues: CASSFKGNEKLFF. In DNA form, the CDR3 reads TGTGCCAGCAGTTTCAAGGGTAATGAAAAACTGTTTTTT.

This clonotype was counted ten times or more. This chain joins TRBV12-3 or TRBV12-4 and TRBJ2-5, with 7 bases identical to TRBD2. This CDR3 contains 13 residues. Trimming cost V 6 bases and J 6 bases; bases outside gene matches: 7. This CDR3 reads CASSYGGGQTQYF. The CDR3 nucleotides read TGTGCCAGCAGCTATGGCGGGGGTCAGACCCAGTACTTC.

V usage is TRBV5-4 and J usage is TRBJ2-5; 7 bases map to TRBD1. V was pared by 3 bases and J by 4 bases, with 3 bases of the junction left unmatched. CDR3 size: 13 residues. Germline V lookup: CDR1 SGHNT, CDR2 YYREEE (reference sequence). The CDR3, as DNA: TGTGCCAGCAGCTGGGACAGCAGAGAGACCCAGTACTTC. This translates into CASSWDSRETQYF.

This clonotype was detected a few times. The rearrangement uses TRBV11-2 and TRBJ2-2; D is perhaps TRBD1 (6 bases). The V end lost 5 bases, the J end lost 6 bases, and 13 bases lay between the germline ends. The CDR3 consists of 14 residues. From germline, CDR1 is SGHAT and CDR2 FQNNGV. The CDR3 is CASSPDSLAGELFF. CDR3 sequence (DNA): TGTGCCAGCAGCCCGGACAGTTTGGCCGGGGAGCTGTTTTTT.

V is TRBV4-3 and J is TRBJ2-1, with 13 bases lining up with TRBD2. The CDR3 extends over 19 amino acids. CDR1 is LGHNA, CDR2 YSLEER, per germline. Germline trimming cut 0 bases from V and 6 bases from J; bases unmatched to any gene: 11. CDR3 in DNA: TGCGCCAGCAGCCAAGACGGGACTAGCGGGACCCCGCTATCCAATGAGCAGTTCTTC. Translation: CASSQDGTSGTPLSNEQFF.

Many counts were recorded for this clonotype. The gene calls are TRBV12-3 or TRBV12-4 and TRBJ2-4; TRBD2 is a possible D gene (6 bases). V lost 5 bases to trimming and J lost 7 bases, with 15 bases between them. This CDR3 has 14 residues. CDR3 sequence reads: CASSPGTARNIQYF. Written as DNA, the CDR3 is TGTGCCAGCAGTCCCGGGACTGCCCGGAACATTCAGTACTTC.

This clonotype was observed a few times. The rearrangement joins TRBV5-6 to TRBJ2-5, with 10 bases fitting TRBD1. This CDR3 contains 18 residues. From germline, CDR1 is SGHDT and CDR2 YYEEEE. Trimming cost V 6 bases and J 4 bases; bases outside gene matches: 18. In DNA, the CDR3 is TGTGCCAGCATCACCGGGACAGGGGCGGGAAGAGGGACAGAGACCCAGTACTTC. It yields the protein CASITGTGAGRGTETQYF.

The chain has TRBV29-1 and TRBJ2-5, with 7 bases lining up with TRBD1. This CDR3 is 12 amino acids long. In germline, CDR1 is SQVTM, CDR2 ANQGSEA. Trimming at V came to 6 bases and at J to 4 bases, leaving 5 bases not matched to a gene. The CDR3 DNA is TGCAGCGTACATCGACAGGGAGAGACCCAGTACTTC. As protein: CSVHRQGETQYF. The full variable domain, its missing parts supplied by reference TRBV29-1 and TRBJ2-5, is SAVISQKPSRDICQRGTSLTIQCQVDSQVTMMFWYRQQPGQSLTLIATANQGSEATYESGFVIDKFPISRPNLTFSTLTVSNMSPEDSSIYLCSVHRQGETQYFGPGTRLLVL.

About this clonotype itself: A much larger clone differs by one base, so this may be a read error. J is TRBJ2-2 and V is TRBV29-1; D tentatively reads TRBD1 or TRBD2 (6 bases each). CDR3 size: 12 residues. The V gene lost 7 bases and the J gene lost 6 bases, with 12 bases spanning the gap. The germline V gene encodes CDR1 SQVTM and CDR2 ANQGSEA. CDR3 bases: TGCAGCGCTACAAGGGGGGCCGGGGAGCTGTTTTTT. Encoded protein: CSATRGAGELFF.

A few counts support this clonotype. This chain uses TRBV12-3 or TRBV12-4 with TRBJ2-3, with D possibly TRBD1 on 5 matching bases. V gave up 5 bases and J gave up 6 bases, with 18 bases separating them. This CDR3 is 15 amino acids long. The CDR3 loop reads CASSTWGKGRDTQYF. The CDR3 DNA follows: TGTGCCAGCAGTACCTGGGGCAAGGGGCGGGATACGCAGTATTTT.

The J gene is TRBJ1-2, the V gene TRBV12-3 or TRBV12-4, with a weak D call TRBD1 (5 bases). The CDR3 has 13 residues. The germline V and J ends were trimmed by 3 bases and 3 bases, with 8 bases remaining between them. This CDR3 is CASSLRDDYGYTF. The DNA for the CDR3 is TGTGCCAGCAGTTTGAGGGACGACTATGGCTACACCTTC.

Many counts were recorded for this clonotype. The V and J genes are TRBV12-3 or TRBV12-4 and TRBJ1-2, with D possibly matching TRBD1 (6 bases). The CDR3 consists of 14 residues. Trimming took 5 bases from V and 2 from J, leaving 12 bases between them. The CDR3 nucleotides read TGTGCCAGCAGTGGATGGACAGACAACTATGGCTACACCTTC. It encodes CASSGWTDNYGYTF.

This clonotype has more than one count but fewer than ten. The V call is TRBV18, the J call TRBJ2-7, with D hard to call. This CDR3 contains 15 residues. Trimming took 3 bases from V and 2 from J, leaving 14 bases between them. The germline gives CDR1 KGHSH, CDR2 LQKENI. CDR3 loop: CASSPQKTGTYEQYF. The CDR3 region has the DNA TGTGCCAGCTCACCCCAAAAGACTGGAACCTACGAGCAGTACTTC.

In this sample, this clonotype turned up many times. Relative to the germline gene, one junction end is altered; a read error may explain this. The rearrangement joins TRBV28 to TRBJ1-2; 7 nucleotides align to TRBD1. CDR1 and CDR2 (germline): MDHEN, SYDVKM. The CDR3 loop spans 13 amino acids. The CDR3 sequence is CASSSGGNYGYTF. CDR3 sequence (DNA): TGCGCCAGCAGCTCAGGGGGTAACTATGGCTACACCTTC.

This clonotype was found a few times. The V call is TRBV27, the J call TRBJ2-7, with D perhaps matching TRBD2 (5 bases). CDR1 is MNHEY, CDR2 SMNVEV, per germline (reference sequence). Between the trimmed V and J ends, which lost 3 bases and 7 bases, there was a span of 19 bases. CDR3 length: 15 amino acids. The CDR3 region has the DNA TGTGCCAGCAGTTTTACGGGAACCCCCTTGGGGGAGCAGTACTTC. This encodes CASSFTGTPLGEQYF.